The 26 T cell receptor beta chains given below trace back to one sample, sequenced in a study of identical twins (dated by TCRdb to the mid-2010s). Library prep was done by 5' RACE. The sequencer was an Illumina HiSeq 2000. TCRdb reanalyzed the raw reads on its own, using fastp at Q25 for trimming and MiXCR for clone calling, and kept in-frame beta chains. Each CDR3 protein gets just one entry, which takes the most common genes and DNA from the rows behind it. The sample includes 550,000 to 800,000 distinct CDR3 sequences, with less than 9% observed a single time. The biggest ten clones account for 1.5% to 2% of the sample. These data also featured in a second study, about yellow fever vaccine responses in identical twins.

The sample was PBMCs. The receptor source for this set is a woman aged 18-35 years in good health.

This chain links TRBV20-1 with TRBJ2-2; 9 bases are shared with TRBD2. J gave up 6 bases and V 1 base, and 3 bases lay outside the gene matches. The CDR3 totals 14 residues. Germline CDR1 reads DFQATT; CDR2 reads SNEGSKA (reference sequence). CDR3: CSARVSGSPGELFF. In nucleotides, the CDR3 is TGCAGTGCTAGAGTTAGCGGGAGCCCCGGGGAGCTGTTTTTT.

The table lists this clonotype with a few counts. V usage is TRBV18 and J usage is TRBJ2-1, with 11 nucleotides matching TRBD2. CDR3 length: 17 amino acids. Germline V lookup: CDR1 KGHSH, CDR2 LQKENI. J lost 1 base, V lost 3 bases, and 5 bases had no gene match. CDR3 loop: CASSPPGLAASYNEQFF. The DNA of the CDR3 is TGTGCCAGCTCACCTCCGGGACTAGCGGCTTCCTACAATGAGCAGTTCTTC.

This rearrangement joins TRBV28 to TRBJ2-7; the D is unclear. V lost 9 bases and J lost 7, with 13 bases in between. The CDR3 runs to 11 residues. Germline V CDR1 and CDR2: MDHEN, SYDVKM. Written as DNA, the CDR3 is TGTGCCAGTTCGTGGGCGAGAGAGCAGTACTTC. This sequence encodes CASSWAREQYF.

This clonotype was found a few times. The genes are TRBV11-2 and TRBJ2-4; no definite D call. Trimming took 6 bases from V and 4 from J, leaving 10 bases between them. Looked up from germline, CDR1 is SGHAT and CDR2 is FQNNGV. This CDR3 contains 13 residues. Here the CDR3 reads CASRSDAKNIQYF. The CDR3 DNA is TGTGCCAGCAGGTCGGACGCTAAAAACATTCAGTACTTC.

V gene TRBV24-1 combines with J gene TRBJ2-1, with TRBD1 as a possible D gene (7 bases). The CDR3 totals 15 residues. Germline assignment: CDR1 KGHDR and CDR2 SFDVKD. V was cut by 0 bases and J by 7 bases, with 12 bases left in between. The CDR3 DNA follows: TGTGCCACCAGTGATTTGCGGGCAGGGGGGAATGAGCAGTTCTTC. This codes for CATSDLRAGGNEQFF.

A note on this clonotype: A read error may explain this, as a much larger clone is one base away. The chain carries TRBV13 and TRBJ2-7; no reliable D call. Between the trimmed V and J ends, which lost 1 base and 3 bases, there was a span of 10 bases. The length of the CDR3 is 14 residues. Germline CDR1 is PRHDT and CDR2 is FYEKMQ (reference sequence). The CDR3 bases are TGTGCCAGCAGCTTAGCTTTGCGGAGCTACGAGCAGTACTTC. Translated: CASSLALRSYEQYF.

This rearrangement joins TRBV9 to TRBJ1-1; no firm D call. The ends were cut back, 0 bases at V and 2 bases at J, with 14 bases in the middle. This CDR3 has 16 residues. The germline gives CDR1 SGDLS, CDR2 YYNGEE. CDR3 nucleotides: TGTGCCAGCAGCGTAGTATCCAACCTAGCTAACACTGAAGCTTTCTTT. Its protein product is CASSVVSNLANTEAFF.

This clonotype was counted only a few times. The chain is built from TRBV3-1 and TRBJ1-6, with 9 bases aligning to TRBD1. CDR1 is LGHDT and CDR2 is YNNKEL in the germline V gene (reference sequence). Trimming removed 1 base from V and 7 bases from J; junction bases left unmatched: 5. This CDR3 is 16 amino acids long. The CDR3 DNA follows: TGTGCCAGCAGCCAAGCGGACAGGGGTACCAATTCACCCCTCCACTTT. The encoded protein is CASSQADRGTNSPLHF. Supplemented by reference TRBV3-1 and TRBJ1-6, the full variable domain reads DTAVSQTPKYLVTQMGNDKSIKCEQNLGHDTMYWYKQDSKKFLKIMFSYNNKELIINETVPNRFSPKSPDKAHLNLHINSLELGDSAVYFCASSQADRGTNSPLHFGNGTRLTVT.

This clonotype was recorded a few times. V is TRBV5-1 and J is TRBJ1-1; no reliable D call. The length of the CDR3 is 14 residues. V was clipped by 7 bases and J by 5 bases, with 18 bases between them. Germline loops: CDR1 SGHRS, CDR2 YFSETQ. CDR3 in amino acids: CASRVGSPDTEAFF. DNA of the CDR3: TGCGCCAGCCGGGTAGGGTCCCCGGATACTGAAGCTTTCTTT. Using reference TRBV5-1 and TRBJ1-1 for the parts outside the CDR3, the full variable domain is KAGVTQTPRYLIKTRGQQVTLSCSPISGHRSVSWYQQTPGQGLQFLFEYFSETQRNKGNFPGRFSGRQFSNSRSEMNVSTLELGDSALYLCASRVGSPDTEAFFGQGTRLTVV.

This clonotype has at least ten counts. The chain combines TRBV6-2 or TRBV6-3 with TRBJ1-1; D call uncertain. The CDR3 sequence is 14 residues long. Germline CDR1 is MNHEY and CDR2 is SVGEGT. V shed 0 bases and J shed 8 bases, with 13 bases lying between them. CDR3 sequence (DNA): TGTGCCAGCAGTTACTCGAAGTGGCCGACGGAAGCTTTCTTT. This codes for CASSYSKWPTEAFF.

This clonotype occurred a few times. The rearrangement links TRBV12-3 or TRBV12-4 to TRBJ2-5; D possibly matches TRBD1 or TRBD2 (5 bases each). The V and J ends lost 4 bases and 2 bases respectively, with 14 bases between them. The CDR3 runs 15 residues. CDR3 amino acids: CASSWDRVNQETQYF. The CDR3 nucleotides are TGTGCCAGCAGTTGGGACCGGGTCAATCAAGAGACCCAGTACTTC.

This sequence joins TRBV9 and TRBJ1-1; TRBD1 is a possible D gene (6 bases). The CDR3 is 14 residues long. In germline, CDR1 is SGDLS, CDR2 YYNGEE. V dropped 4 bases and J dropped 5 bases, with 15 bases sitting between them. CDR3 sequence (DNA): TGTGCCAGCAGCCCTAACAGGGTTGGTACTGAAGCTTTCTTT. It translates to CASSPNRVGTEAFF.

This clonotype has a count of ten or more. The rearrangement links TRBV29-1 to TRBJ1-1; D gene ambiguous. The germline V and J ends were trimmed by 3 bases and 4 bases, with 12 bases remaining between them. CDR1 is SQVTM, CDR2 ANQGSEA, per germline. The CDR3 contains 13 residues. CDR3 loop: CSVDVGLGTEAFF. The CDR3 DNA follows: TGCAGCGTTGATGTAGGGTTGGGCACTGAAGCTTTCTTT.

This clonotype was seen only a few times. This sequence joins TRBV28 and TRBJ2-5, with TRBD1 identical over 10 bases. CDR1 is MDHEN and CDR2 is SYDVKM in the germline V gene. The ends lost 8 bases at V and 2 bases at J; junction bases unmatched: 8. The length of the CDR3 is 15 residues. The CDR3 loop is CASLDRGQLQETQYF. The CDR3 DNA sequence: TGTGCCAGCTTAGACAGGGGGCAGTTGCAAGAGACCCAGTACTTC.

This clonotype was seen a handful of times. V gene TRBV15 combines with J gene TRBJ1-1; D not certain. The CDR3 consists of 13 residues. Per germline, CDR1 LNHNV and CDR2 YYDKDF (reference sequence). V lost 5 bases and J 2 bases, leaving 9 bases between the germline ends. Here the CDR3 reads CATSASRNTEAFF. DNA for the CDR3: TGTGCCACCAGCGCGAGCCGTAACACTGAAGCTTTCTTT. Using reference TRBV15 and TRBJ1-1 for the parts outside the CDR3, the full variable domain is DAMVIQNPRYQVTQFGKPVTLSCSQTLNHNVMYWYQQKSSQAPKLLFHYYDKDFNNEADTPDNFQSRRPNTSFCFLDIRSPGLGDTAMYLCATSASRNTEAFFGQGTRLTVV.

At least ten counts were recorded for this clonotype. The chain recombines TRBV12-3 or TRBV12-4 with TRBJ2-7; TRBD1 aligns across 7 bases. The CDR3 totals 16 residues. The V and J ends lost 4 bases and 6 bases, in that order; junction bases with no gene match: 15. The CDR3 DNA reads TGTGCCAGCAGTTCCACGGACAGGAACAAAAAATCCGAGCAGTACTTC. It translates to CASSSTDRNKKSEQYF.

This clonotype was observed at least ten times. The V call is TRBV5-1, the J call TRBJ2-7; 8 nucleotides line up with TRBD1. The junction had 6 bases not matched to a gene; V was cut back by 0 bases and J by 4 bases. The CDR3 is 15 residues long. CDR1 and CDR2 (germline): SGHRS, YFSETQ. For the CDR3, the DNA is TGCGCCAGCAGCTTGGGAGGGACAGGTTTTTACGAGCAGTACTTC. It translates to CASSLGGTGFYEQYF. Looking up the rest from reference TRBV5-1 and TRBJ2-7 gives the full variable domain: KAGVTQTPRYLIKTRGQQVTLSCSPISGHRSVSWYQQTPGQGLQFLFEYFSETQRNKGNFPGRFSGRQFSNSRSEMNVSTLELGDSALYLCASSLGGTGFYEQYFGPGTRLTVT.

There are a few counts of this clonotype. This chain links TRBV5-1 with TRBJ2-6; D remains ambiguous. The germline V and J ends were trimmed by 4 bases and 0 bases, with 14 bases remaining between them. CDR1 and CDR2 from the germline V gene are SGHRS and YFSETQ. The CDR3 extends over 17 amino acids. The CDR3 DNA follows: TGCGCCAGCAGCGTGACACCACCCGGCTCTGGGGCCAACGTCCTGACTTTC. Protein sequence: CASSVTPPGSGANVLTF.

In this sample, this clonotype turned up a few times. The CDR3 nucleotides read TGCAGTGCTAACCCTGGGACATCCTCTACCTACGAGCAGTACTTC. Protein product: CSANPGTSSTYEQYF. The chain couples TRBV20-1 to TRBJ2-7; D is possibly TRBD1 (6 bases). The CDR3 is 15 amino acids. The V end was cut by 4 bases, the J end by 2 bases, with 18 bases between. Germline CDR1 is DFQATT and CDR2 is SNEGSKA (reference sequence).

This chain links TRBV10-3 with TRBJ2-2; D is perhaps TRBD1 (5 bases). The CDR3 is 15 amino acids. V gave up 7 bases and J gave up 5 bases, with 17 bases separating them. CDR1 and CDR2 (germline): ENHRY, SYGVKD. This CDR3 is CAIIKGAVGTGELFF. CDR3 nucleotides: TGTGCCATCATTAAAGGGGCTGTCGGGACCGGGGAGCTGTTTTTT.

Many counts were recorded for this clonotype. CDR3 sequence (DNA): TGTGCCAGCAGCTTAGGCTCGCTAGAGACCCAGTACTTC. Translation: CASSLGSLETQYF. This chain connects TRBV7-2 to TRBJ2-5; D is ambiguous. Trimming pared 1 base from V and 4 bases from J, leaving 7 bases between. The germline V gene encodes CDR1 SGHTA and CDR2 FQGNSA. The CDR3 covers 13 residues.

The rearrangement uses TRBV6-1 and TRBJ1-4; D not resolved. Germline V CDR1 and CDR2: MNHNS, SASEGT. Trimming took 7 bases from V and 0 from J, leaving 15 bases between them. The CDR3 extends over 16 amino acids. CDR3 loop: CASTSRGLATNEKLFF. The CDR3 coding sequence is TGTGCCAGCACCTCTCGCGGTCTTGCAACTAATGAAAAACTGTTTTTT.

In its sample, this clonotype was seen a few times. This chain links TRBV7-9 with TRBJ2-1; tentatively, D is TRBD2 (5 bases). Trimming pared 5 bases from V and 1 base from J, leaving 12 bases between. This CDR3 spans 15 amino acids. Germline assignment: CDR1 SEHNR and CDR2 FQNEAQ (reference sequence). The CDR3 loop is CASSPPGFSYNEQFF. CDR3 bases: TGTGCCAGCAGCCCCCCGGGATTTTCCTACAATGAGCAGTTCTTC.

In its sample, this clonotype was seen many times. CDR3: CASQQGPNEKLFF. Here the CDR3 DNA reads TGTGCCAGCCAACAGGGACCTAATGAAAAACTGTTTTTT. The chain employs TRBV2 and TRBJ1-4, with a tentative D call TRBD1 (6 bases). Germline lookup yields CDR1 SNHLY and CDR2 FYNNEI. This CDR3 region has 13 residues. Trimming took off 8 bases at V and 3 bases at J, with 10 bases between the two ends. The whole variable domain, remainder taken from reference TRBV2 and TRBJ1-4, is EPEVTQTPSHQVTQMGQEVILRCVPISNHLYFYWYRQILGQKVEFLVSFYNNEISEKSEIFDDQFSVERPDGSNFTLKIRSTKLEDSAMYFCASQQGPNEKLFFGSGTQLSVL.

This clonotype was seen repeatedly, ten times or more. The chain carries TRBV5-1 and TRBJ2-1; TRBD2 aligns across 8 bases. Germline V CDR1 and CDR2: SGHRS, YFSETQ. CDR3 length: 15 residues. Losses at the gene ends were 4 bases for V and 3 bases for J; bases not matched to a gene: 6. CDR3 coding DNA: TGCGCCAGCAGCCGGGTTAGCGGGGTCTACAATGAGCAGTTCTTC. Its translation: CASSRVSGVYNEQFF.

This clonotype was seen ten or more times. The J gene is TRBJ2-5, the V gene TRBV9; 9 nucleotides agree with TRBD2. With 4 bases clipped from V and 2 bases from J, the junction kept 6 bases outside the gene matches. This CDR3 has 15 residues. CDR1 and CDR2 (germline): SGDLS, YYNGEE. The CDR3 DNA sequence: TGTGCCAGCAGCCTCGGACTAGCGAGGCAAGAGACCCAGTACTTC. It codes for CASSLGLARQETQYF. The full variable domain, rest sourced from reference TRBV9 and TRBJ2-5, is DSGVTQTPKHLITATGQRVTLRCSPRSGDLSVYWYQQSLDQGLQFLIQYYNGEERAKGNILERFSAQQFPDLHSELNLSSLELGDSALYFCASSLGLARQETQYFGPGTRLLVL.